The next 26 T cell receptor beta chains were all read from a single sample in a study of beta chain features in type 1 diabetes. Expressed TCRB transcripts got sequenced, as all isolated RNA was reverse transcribed. The data were produced by immunoSEQ multiplex PCR, yet TCRdb's version contains in-frame clones alone and is incomplete. The sample consists of approximately 400,000 clones, about 16% of them appearing once. The sequenced material came from naive CD4+ T cells from blood. The source is a young woman in good health.

This clone was detected a few times. This chain joins TRBV5-1 and TRBJ2-1; 9 bases are shared with TRBD2. The CDR3 consists of 17 residues. The J segment lost 1 base and the V segment lost 5 bases, leaving 10 bases of the junction unmatched. CDR1 is SGHRS and CDR2 is YFSETQ in the germline V gene. CDR3 bases: TGCGCCAGCAGTAGCGGGAGAGGAGGGACTTCCTACAATGAGCAGTTCTTC. Translating it yields CASSSGRGGTSYNEQFF.

This clone was detected only a few times. The chain links TRBV7-8 to TRBJ2-7; D remains unclear. Per the germline V gene, CDR1 is SGHVS and CDR2 is FQNEAQ. Trimming shortened V by 1 base and J by 0 bases, and 7 bases separated the two germline ends. This CDR3 region has 14 residues. This CDR3 reads CASSLDEVSYEQYF. As DNA, the CDR3 is TGTGCCAGCAGCTTAGATGAGGTCTCCTACGAGCAGTACTTC.

This clone was counted between two and nine times. The chain is built from TRBV20-1 and TRBJ2-7; the D gene is possibly TRBD1 (5 bases). The CDR3 sequence is 11 residues long. The V and J ends lost 3 bases and 5 bases respectively, with 8 bases between them. Per germline, CDR1 DFQATT and CDR2 SNEGSKA (reference sequence). The CDR3 loop reads CSASIGDEQYF. In nucleotides, the CDR3 is TGCAGTGCTAGTATAGGGGACGAGCAGTACTTC.

The chain couples TRBV28 to TRBJ2-2; D ambiguous. The CDR3 contains 14 residues. Germline CDR1 and CDR2: MDHEN and SYDVKM. V gave up 3 bases and J gave up 3 bases, with 8 bases separating them. CDR3 DNA sequence: TGTGCCAGCAGTTTGCGAGGTTACACCGGGGAGCTGTTTTTT. This encodes CASSLRGYTGELFF.

This clone was seen only a few times. The rearrangement uses TRBV29-1 and TRBJ2-2, with D maybe TRBD1 (6 bases). Trimming removed 6 bases at V and 0 bases at J, with 11 bases between. CDR1 and CDR2 (germline): SQVTM, ANQGSEA. The CDR3 totals 14 residues. CDR3 in amino acids: CSVIQGSNTGELFF. The CDR3 DNA sequence: TGCAGCGTGATACAGGGTTCGAACACCGGGGAGCTGTTTTTT.

A few counts support this clone. The chain recombines TRBV6-5 with TRBJ2-5; D remains unclear. Germline V gene sequence: CDR1 MNHEY, CDR2 SVGAGI. This CDR3 region has 14 residues. Trimming stripped 0 bases from V and 3 bases from J, with 8 bases between. CDR3 DNA: TGTGCCAGCAGTTACTCCCGCGCGGAAGAGACCCAGTACTTC. Its translation: CASSYSRAEETQYF.

V usage is TRBV28 and J usage is TRBJ2-3; D is possibly TRBD2 (6 bases). This CDR3 spans 16 amino acids. Germline CDR1 and CDR2: MDHEN and SYDVKM. Trimming took 7 bases from V and 2 from J, leaving 19 bases between them. This CDR3 is CASNPAGLGLTDTQYF. CDR3 sequence (DNA): TGTGCCAGCAACCCGGCGGGACTGGGCCTCACAGATACGCAGTATTTT.

The chain employs TRBV9 and TRBJ2-4; D is ambiguous. Germline CDR1 SGDLS, CDR2 YYNGEE. The CDR3 has 15 amino acids. V lost 0 bases, J lost 2 bases, and 9 bases lay in between. The CDR3 is CASSVDPGPKNIQYF. DNA for the CDR3: TGTGCCAGCAGCGTAGACCCTGGGCCCAAAAACATTCAGTACTTC.

The chain has TRBV5-1 and TRBJ1-2; D gene ambiguous. Germline values: CDR1 SGHRS, CDR2 YFSETQ. The V and J ends lost 4 bases and 4 bases respectively, with 8 bases between them. The CDR3 spans 12 residues. For the CDR3, the DNA is TGCGCCAGCAGCGGACTTACCTATGGCTACACCTTC. Protein sequence: CASSGLTYGYTF.

V gene TRBV5-4 combines with J gene TRBJ2-1; weak D call: TRBD2 (5 bases). The CDR3 covers 17 residues. With 2 bases removed from V and 6 bases from J, the gap between germline ends came to 21 bases. Germline loops: CDR1 SGHNT, CDR2 YYREEE (reference sequence). The CDR3 loop is CASSFPGPSLKSNEQFF. In DNA form, the CDR3 reads TGTGCCAGCAGCTTCCCGGGTCCTAGCTTAAAATCCAATGAGCAGTTCTTC.

This sequence joins TRBV30 and TRBJ2-1; D is possibly TRBD1 (6 bases). V was trimmed by 0 bases and J by 6 bases, leaving 15 bases between them. The CDR3 contains 15 residues. Per the germline V gene, CDR1 is GTSNPN and CDR2 is SVGIG (reference sequence). CDR3 in amino acids: CAWSVGTSVSNEQFF. The CDR3 nucleotides are TGTGCCTGGAGTGTCGGGACAAGCGTCTCCAATGAGCAGTTCTTC.

V gene TRBV29-1 combines with J gene TRBJ2-1, with unresolved D. Trimming pared 0 bases from V and 6 bases from J, leaving 12 bases between. Germline CDR1 reads SQVTM; CDR2 reads ANQGSEA. The CDR3 is made up of 14 amino acids. The CDR3 spells CSVEDPLKANEQFF. The CDR3 bases are TGCAGCGTTGAAGATCCCCTGAAAGCCAATGAGCAGTTCTTC.

This clone was detected only a few times. The chain has TRBV4-1 and TRBJ2-6; maybe TRBD1 (6 bases). The CDR3 loop spans 19 amino acids. V shed 4 bases and J shed 4 bases, with 23 bases lying between them. Germline V gene data show CDR1 as MGHRA and CDR2 as YSYEKL. The CDR3 loop reads CASSRAPGGSLGGANVLTF. DNA of the CDR3: TGCGCCAGCAGCCGAGCCCCTGGGGGCTCCTTGGGAGGGGCCAACGTCCTGACTTTC.

This clone has more than one count but fewer than ten. The rearrangement links TRBV19 to TRBJ2-1; 7 bases agree with TRBD2. J was trimmed by 3 bases and V by 3 bases; bases with no gene match: 11. The CDR3 sequence is 17 residues long. CDR1 and CDR2 (germline): LNHDA, SQIVND (reference sequence). The CDR3 loop is CASSMSPGGSNYNEQFF. As DNA, the CDR3 is TGTGCCAGTAGTATGTCCCCCGGCGGGAGTAACTACAATGAGCAGTTCTTC.

The rearrangement uses TRBV30 and TRBJ1-1, with D possibly TRBD1 on 5 matching bases. The V end was cut by 1 base, the J end by 1 base, with 7 bases between. Per germline, CDR1 GTSNPN and CDR2 SVGIG (reference sequence). This CDR3 is 13 amino acids long. The CDR3 bases are TGTGCCTGGAGTGGACAGCGGAACACTGAAGCTTTCTTT. The encoded protein is CAWSGQRNTEAFF.

This clone was observed a handful of times. The chain combines TRBV7-9 with TRBJ1-2, with unresolved D. Trimming shortened V by 4 bases and J by 3 bases, and 18 bases separated the two germline ends. Per germline, CDR1 SEHNR and CDR2 FQNEAQ (reference sequence). The CDR3 has 16 residues. The DNA of the CDR3 is TGTGCCAGCAGCTCTCGGGTTTCACGTTGGGACTATGGCTACACCTTC. Its translation is CASSSRVSRWDYGYTF.

A few counts support this clone. Other DNA sequences from this sample encode an identical CDR3 as well. J is TRBJ2-5 and V is TRBV4-2, with D possibly matching TRBD2 (5 bases). V was trimmed by 1 base and J by 5 bases, leaving 11 bases between them. The CDR3 is 14 residues long. Germline V lookup: CDR1 LGHNA, CDR2 YNFKEQ. In DNA, the CDR3 is TGTGCCAGCAGCCAAGGAGGCTCGGGGGAGACCCAGTACTTC. The encoded protein is CASSQGGSGETQYF.

This clone was seen a handful of times. The chain is built from TRBV7-9 and TRBJ2-1; 11 bases map to TRBD2. Trimming took 7 bases from V and 6 from J; bases not matched to a gene: 17. CDR3 length: 18 residues. Germline CDR1 is SEHNR and CDR2 is FQNEAQ (reference sequence). The CDR3, as DNA: TGTGCCAGCACGAACCCCGTTAGCGGGAGGGCCCTCGCCAATGAGCAGTTCTTC. Translated: CASTNPVSGRALANEQFF.

This clone was counted between two and nine times. The CDR3 DNA reads TGTGCCAGCAGCTCCGCGGGACAGGGATGGGATGAGCAGTTCTTC. It specifies CASSSAGQGWDEQFF. The rearrangement links TRBV7-9 to TRBJ2-1; 9 bases are shared with TRBD1. The CDR3 runs 15 residues. CDR1 is SEHNR and CDR2 is FQNEAQ in the germline V gene (reference sequence). After removal of 4 bases from V and 8 bases from J, the junction contained 9 bases not matched to a gene.

V usage is TRBV7-9 and J usage is TRBJ2-1, with a weak D call TRBD2 (6 bases). CDR3 length: 13 amino acids. V lost 2 bases, J lost 9 bases, and 11 bases lay in between. CDR1 SEHNR and CDR2 FQNEAQ come from the germline V gene (reference sequence). The CDR3 nucleotides are TGTGCCAGCAGCTTAATGGAGGGCTTTGAGCAGTTCTTC. Its protein is CASSLMEGFEQFF.

The V and J genes are TRBV9 and TRBJ2-3; D is possibly TRBD1 (6 bases). The CDR3 covers 15 residues. Trimming took off 4 bases at V and 1 base at J, with 13 bases between the two ends. Germline V gene sequence: CDR1 SGDLS, CDR2 YYNGEE. The CDR3 region has the DNA TGTGCCAGCAGCCTAAACAGGGTTGGCACAGATACGCAGTATTTT. The encoded protein is CASSLNRVGTDTQYF.

This chain connects TRBV5-6 to TRBJ2-1; TRBD2 agrees at 11 bases. Germline trimming cut 1 base from V and 8 bases from J; bases unmatched to any gene: 5. This CDR3 is built from 15 residues. CDR1 is SGHDT, CDR2 YYEEEE, per germline. CDR3 sequence: CASSLLTSGSDEQFF. In DNA form, the CDR3 reads TGTGCCAGCAGCTTGTTAACTAGCGGGAGCGATGAGCAGTTCTTC.

V is TRBV4-3 and J is TRBJ2-2; 8 bases line up with TRBD1. The CDR3 has 16 amino acids. Trimming cost V 2 bases and J 7 bases; bases outside gene matches: 9. Germline V gene sequence: CDR1 LGHNA, CDR2 YSLEER. In DNA form, the CDR3 reads TGCGCCAGCAGCCAAACACGACAGGGGTATATCGGGGAGCTGTTTTTT. Protein sequence: CASSQTRQGYIGELFF.

This sequence joins TRBV4-2 and TRBJ2-2; TRBD2 matches at 13 bases. The V segment lost 5 bases and the J segment 6 bases; nucleotides outside the gene matches: 15. The CDR3 runs to 19 residues. CDR1 LGHNA and CDR2 YNFKEQ come from the germline V gene. Here the CDR3 reads CASSRTSGRSLPGAGELFF. CDR3 nucleotide sequence: TGTGCCAGCAGCAGGACTAGCGGGAGATCTCTGCCGGGGGCCGGGGAGCTGTTTTTT.

This clone was counted between two and nine times. The rearrangement links TRBV6-5 to TRBJ2-5; 7 bases are shared with TRBD1. This CDR3 region has 14 residues. Germline V gives CDR1 MNHEY, CDR2 SVGAGI. V was pared by 6 bases and J by 2 bases, with 6 bases of the junction left unmatched. The CDR3 reads CASSRDSRQETQYF. CDR3 sequence (DNA): TGTGCCAGCAGCCGGGACAGCCGACAAGAGACCCAGTACTTC.

The sample holds a few counts of this clone. V usage is TRBV2 and J usage is TRBJ1-2; weak D call: TRBD1 (6 bases). V shed 5 bases and J shed 5 bases, with 6 bases lying between them. CDR1 and CDR2 (germline): SNHLY, FYNNEI. The CDR3 is made up of 11 amino acids. CDR3 residues: CASSTGYGYTF. The CDR3 DNA sequence: TGTGCCAGCAGTACAGGGTATGGCTACACCTTC.